This T cell receptor beta chain originates from a study of cytomegalovirus exposure and HLA in healthy donors. Study results and limitations: In vitro confirmation showed three CMV-associated chains to be CMV antigen specific. The authors judged a highly shared variant cluster likely a sequencing artifact.

A few counts support this clone. Its cognate antigen is unknown. Use of 60 Vbeta and 13 Jbeta primers characterized the PCR. TCRdb keeps only in-frame clones here, not all; method: immunoSEQ multiplex PCR. The sample shows under 130,000 clones, roughly 13% of them seen only once. Germline-derived CDR1 and CDR2 are DFQATT and SNEGSKA (reference sequence). The CDR3 runs 11 residues. V gave up 3 bases and J gave up 7 bases, with 10 bases separating them. At the time of sampling, donors were nominally healthy, though unrecorded immune exposures were likely. This chain joins TRBV20-1 and TRBJ2-7; D might be TRBD1 (6 bases). The receptor's source is a man aged 35 to 55 in good health and CMV-seropositive. Sample: PBMCs. The CDR3: CSARGTKEQYF. For the CDR3, the DNA is TGCAGTGCTAGGGGGACAAAAGAGCAGTACTTC.